This TCR beta chain was sequenced for a study of blood T cell repertoires in COVID-19. V lost 10 bases and J lost 5, with 11 bases in between. CDR1 is SNHLY and CDR2 is FYNNEI in the germline V gene. This CDR3 region has 11 residues. Produced via immunoSEQ multiplex PCR; TCRdb's table is partial and in-frame only. The sample contains 150,000 or so clones, around 80% of which appear only once. The V call is TRBV2, the J call TRBJ2-5; the D call may be TRBD1 or TRBD2 (6 bases each). The origin of this receptor is a man over 45 who had recovered from COVID-19. The source material was PBMCs or T cells enriched from blood (not recorded which). Here the CDR3 DNA reads TGTGCCACCAGGAGGGGGGAGACCCAGTACTTC. Residues: CATRRGETQYF.